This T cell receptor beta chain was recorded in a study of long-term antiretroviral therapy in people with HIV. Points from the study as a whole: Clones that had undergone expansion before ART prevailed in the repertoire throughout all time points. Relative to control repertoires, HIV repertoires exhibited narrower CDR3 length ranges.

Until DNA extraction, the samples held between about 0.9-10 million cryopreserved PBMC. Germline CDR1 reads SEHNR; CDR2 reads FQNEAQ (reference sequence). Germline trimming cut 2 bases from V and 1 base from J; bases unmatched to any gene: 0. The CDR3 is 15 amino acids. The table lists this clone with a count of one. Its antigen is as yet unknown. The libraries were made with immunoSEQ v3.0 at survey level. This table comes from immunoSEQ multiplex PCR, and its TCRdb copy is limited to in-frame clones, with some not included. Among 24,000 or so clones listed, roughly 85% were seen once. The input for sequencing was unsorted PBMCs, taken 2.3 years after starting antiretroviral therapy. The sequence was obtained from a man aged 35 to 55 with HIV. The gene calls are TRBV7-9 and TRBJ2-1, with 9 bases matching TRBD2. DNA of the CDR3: TGTGCCAGCAGCTTAAGCGGGAGGTCCTACAATGAGCAGTTCTTC. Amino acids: CASSLSGRSYNEQFF.